Presented here are 30 T cell receptor beta chains from one specimen sequenced in a study of T cell repertoires in cytomegalovirus infection (dated by TCRdb to the late 2010s). The sample was run on an Illumina HiSeq 1500. TCRdb reprocessing: public reads trimmed at Q25 with fastp, clones called with MiXCR, in-frame beta chains kept. Every CDR3 protein is listed once, alongside the most common genes and DNA of its rows. The sample table lists 250,000 to 300,000 distinct CDR3 sequences, around 20% of them with a count of one. Around 20% of the sample rests with the top ten. The treatment or condition label corresponds to: in vitro stimulation with specific CMV peptide epitopes to enrich CMV-specific T cells. Their target antigens are unknown. Sequencing used cultured PBMCs, obtained from culture after CMV antigen stimulation. The receptors derive from a human donor in good health (CMV status not recorded). Some clones in this sample may be carry-over from other donors' samples.

Many counts were recorded for this clonotype. This chain connects TRBV7-8 to TRBJ2-3, with TRBD2 matching over 7 bases. The V gene's germline CDR1 is SGHVS and CDR2 FQNEAQ. After removal of 6 bases from V and 0 bases from J, the junction contained 6 bases not matched to a gene. This CDR3 is 15 amino acids long. In DNA, the CDR3 is TGTGCCAGCAGACCAACTAGCGATAGCACAGATACGCAGTATTTT. It yields the protein CASRPTSDSTDTQYF.

Ten or more counts support this clonotype. This chain links TRBV7-2 with TRBJ1-1; D uncertain. Trimming left V 4 bases short and J 7 bases short, with 16 bases between. This CDR3 is 14 amino acids long. CDR1 and CDR2 (germline): SGHTA, FQGNSA. CDR3 region: CASSSTRIAREAFF. The CDR3 DNA reads TGTGCCAGCAGCTCGACCCGGATTGCCCGTGAAGCTTTCTTT.

The chain links TRBV12-3 or TRBV12-4 to TRBJ2-3; 7 bases agree with TRBD1. Losses at the gene ends were 9 bases for V and 4 bases for J; bases not matched to a gene: 10. CDR3 length: 14 amino acids. Here the CDR3 DNA reads TGTGCCAGTGCGGACAGGACTGTGGCAGATACGCAGTATTTT. This translates into CASADRTVADTQYF.

In this sample, this clonotype turned up many times. V is TRBV7-9 and J is TRBJ1-5; D is uncertain. This CDR3 comprises 15 residues. Germline V gene lookup returns CDR1 SEHNR and CDR2 FQNEAQ (reference sequence). V was pared by 1 base and J by 2 bases, with 9 bases between. CDR3 nucleotides: TGTGCCAGCAGCTTAGGGCAGACGGGCAATCAGCCCCAGCATTTT. Its protein product is CASSLGQTGNQPQHF.

This clonotype was seen repeatedly, ten times or more. The chain links TRBV7-8 to TRBJ1-3, with TRBD1 matching 7 bases. The CDR3 has 18 residues. Germline loops: CDR1 SGHVS, CDR2 FQNEAQ. J gave up 3 bases and V 0 bases, and 11 bases lay outside the gene matches. Here the CDR3 DNA reads TGTGCCAGCAGCTTAGCGGTAGGACAGGCGATTTATGGAAACACCATATATTTT. Amino acid sequence: CASSLAVGQAIYGNTIYF.

In its sample, this clonotype was seen a few times. The DNA of the CDR3 is TGTGCCAGCCGGACAGGGATGGGCACTGAAGCTTTCTTT. Translating it yields CASRTGMGTEAFF. This rearrangement joins TRBV12-5 to TRBJ1-1; the match to TRBD1 covers 8 bases. There are 13 residues in the CDR3. Germline V gene lookup returns CDR1 LGHNT and CDR2 FRNRAP.

This clonotype has only a few counts. This chain connects TRBV6-2 or TRBV6-3 to TRBJ2-6; unclear D gene. The ends were cut back, 2 bases at V and 11 bases at J, with 16 bases in the middle. This CDR3 has 15 amino acids. CDR1 is MNHEY and CDR2 is SVGEGT in the germline V gene. This chain's CDR3 is CASSYASPRRHVLTF. CDR3 bases: TGTGCCAGCAGTTACGCCTCGCCGAGAAGACACGTCCTGACTTTC.

In its sample, this clonotype was seen many times. V usage is TRBV5-8 and J usage is TRBJ1-3; D is uncertain. This CDR3 has 17 residues. The germline V and J ends were trimmed by 1 base and 0 bases, with 14 bases remaining between them. Germline V CDR1 and CDR2: SGHTS, YDEGEE. This chain's CDR3 is CASSLLVLRGSGNTIYF. CDR3 in DNA: TGTGCCAGCAGCTTGCTGGTTCTTCGAGGCTCTGGAAACACCATATATTTT.

This clonotype was counted many times. V and J are TRBV5-1 and TRBJ1-1; D might be TRBD1 (6 bases). V lost 4 bases and J lost 9, with 10 bases in between. Germline assignment: CDR1 SGHRS and CDR2 YFSETQ. The CDR3 covers 11 residues. The CDR3 sequence: CASSQDRKAFF. DNA for the CDR3: TGCGCCAGCAGCCAGGACAGAAAAGCTTTCTTT. The full variable domain, in which reference TRBV5-1 and TRBJ1-1 provide the parts outside the CDR3, is KAGVTQTPRYLIKTRGQQVTLSCSPISGHRSVSWYQQTPGQGLQFLFEYFSETQRNKGNFPGRFSGRQFSNSRSEMNVSTLELGDSALYLCASSQDRKAFFGQGTRLTVV.

The chain couples TRBV18 to TRBJ2-4, with a weak D call TRBD1 (6 bases). This CDR3 region has 15 residues. The ends were cut back, 0 bases at V and 6 bases at J, with 12 bases in the middle. Looked up from germline, CDR1 is KGHSH and CDR2 is LQKENI. The CDR3 here is CASSPPSGVGNIQYF. The CDR3 nucleotides read TGTGCCAGCTCACCACCATCAGGGGTTGGAAACATTCAGTACTTC.

This clonotype was counted only a few times. The gene calls are TRBV11-2 and TRBJ2-1; maybe TRBD2 (6 bases). The CDR3 consists of 18 residues. CDR1 and CDR2 from the germline V gene are SGHAT and FQNNGV. Trimming left V 0 bases short and J 4 bases short, with 19 bases between. The chain's CDR3 is CASSLDIGTHPWYNEQFF. The CDR3 DNA sequence: TGTGCCAGCAGCTTAGACATCGGGACTCACCCTTGGTACAATGAGCAGTTCTTC.

This clonotype has a handful of counts. This chain connects TRBV3-1 to TRBJ2-4; D uncertain. Trimming took off 5 bases at V and 7 bases at J, with 9 bases between the two ends. Per germline, CDR1 LGHDT and CDR2 YNNKEL (reference sequence). CDR3 length: 12 amino acids. Here the CDR3 DNA reads TGTGCCAGCAGCACAAGTAGGAACATTCAGTACTTC. Protein product: CASSTSRNIQYF.

This chain connects TRBV12-3 or TRBV12-4 to TRBJ2-5; no definite D call. The CDR3 is 14 residues long. V dropped 7 bases and J dropped 4 bases, with 16 bases sitting between them. The CDR3 nucleotides are TGTGCCAGCACCCCGCGTTGGTTAACAGAGACCCAGTACTTC. Residues: CASTPRWLTETQYF.

This rearrangement joins TRBV12-3 or TRBV12-4 to TRBJ2-1; D gene uncertain. With 8 bases removed from V and 9 bases from J, the gap between germline ends came to 17 bases. This CDR3 region has 13 residues. CDR3 amino acids: CASGPRSFGEQFF. The CDR3, as DNA: TGTGCCAGCGGCCCAAGGAGTTTTGGTGAGCAGTTCTTC.

This clonotype has ten or more counts. This sequence joins TRBV7-2 and TRBJ1-1; no firm D call. The CDR3 is 14 residues long. Trimming cost V 3 bases and J 0 bases, with 8 bases left between them. Germline CDR1 is SGHTA and CDR2 is FQGNSA. In DNA, the CDR3 is TGTGCCAGCAGCTTCTGGGAAGTGAACACTGAAGCTTTCTTT. Encoded protein: CASSFWEVNTEAFF.

At least ten counts were recorded for this clonotype. This chain uses TRBV6-2 or TRBV6-3 with TRBJ2-6; D might be TRBD2 (6 bases). CDR1 is MNHEY and CDR2 is SVGEGT in the germline V gene. This CDR3 is built from 16 residues. Trimming cost V 6 bases and J 2 bases, with 14 bases left between them. The CDR3 reads CASRRGGGAGANVLTF. Here the CDR3 DNA reads TGTGCCAGCAGGAGGGGAGGCGGCGCTGGGGCCAACGTCCTGACTTTC.

This chain joins TRBV28 and TRBJ2-4, with D perhaps TRBD1 (6 bases). The length of the CDR3 is 14 residues. The V end was cut by 5 bases, the J end by 4 bases, with 12 bases between. Germline CDR1 is MDHEN and CDR2 is SYDVKM. CDR3 coding DNA: TGTGCCAGCAGTGTACAGGGTGCAAAAAACATTCAGTACTTC. Translation: CASSVQGAKNIQYF.

This clonotype was observed a few times. CDR3 region: CASSLGPDSTTYEQYF. The CDR3 DNA reads TGTGCCAGCAGCTTAGGCCCTGACTCGACGACCTACGAGCAGTACTTC. The chain links TRBV7-8 to TRBJ2-7; no reliable D call. Germline V CDR1 and CDR2: SGHVS, FQNEAQ. The CDR3 extends over 16 amino acids. Trimming took 1 base from V and 2 from J, leaving 15 bases between them.

This clonotype was seen only once. V is TRBV30 and J is TRBJ1-1; the D gene is possibly TRBD1 (5 bases). This CDR3 region has 12 residues. V lost 0 bases and J 9 bases, leaving 11 bases between the germline ends. From germline, CDR1 is GTSNPN and CDR2 SVGIG (reference sequence). Here the CDR3 reads CAWSVGGAKAFF. CDR3 DNA: TGTGCCTGGAGTGTGGGGGGTGCAAAAGCTTTCTTT.

The sample holds a few counts of this clonotype. The CDR3: CSATHGQGGETQYF. Written as DNA, the CDR3 is TGCAGTGCTACCCACGGACAGGGGGGAGAGACCCAGTACTTC. This chain links TRBV20-1 with TRBJ2-5, with 10 bases identical to TRBD1. The CDR3 loop spans 14 amino acids. V lost 4 bases to trimming and J lost 4 bases; unmatched junction nucleotides: 6. The germline CDR1 and CDR2 sequences are DFQATT and SNEGSKA (reference sequence).

This chain joins TRBV20-1 and TRBJ2-5, with 7 bases aligning to TRBD1. Trimming cost V 3 bases and J 2 bases; bases outside gene matches: 12. The germline CDR1 and CDR2 sequences are DFQATT and SNEGSKA (reference sequence). This CDR3 is built from 16 residues. The CDR3 loop is CSASSLRDSLQETQYF. The CDR3 DNA sequence: TGCAGTGCTAGTTCCCTACGGGACAGCCTTCAAGAGACCCAGTACTTC.

This clonotype came up many times. The chain has TRBV11-2 and TRBJ1-4; TRBD1 is a possible D gene (5 bases). Germline CDR1 reads SGHAT; CDR2 reads FQNNGV. This CDR3 has 13 amino acids. Trimming stripped 1 base from V and 8 bases from J, with 8 bases between. CDR3 loop: CASSLAGPEKLFF. The DNA for the CDR3 is TGTGCCAGCAGCTTAGCGGGGCCGGAAAAACTGTTTTTT.

V and J are TRBV7-2 and TRBJ2-1; D is unresolved. V lost 0 bases, J lost 7 bases, and 10 bases lay in between. CDR3 length equals 14 residues. Germline assignment: CDR1 SGHTA and CDR2 FQGNSA. CDR3 region: CASSLASGFNEQFF. In nucleotides, the CDR3 is TGTGCCAGCAGCTTAGCGTCTGGATTTAATGAGCAGTTCTTC.

This clonotype has a handful of counts. This chain uses TRBV3-1 with TRBJ1-2, with D tentatively TRBD1 (5 bases). V shed 3 bases and J shed 12 bases, with 17 bases lying between them. CDR1 is LGHDT and CDR2 is YNNKEL in the germline V gene (reference sequence). This CDR3 is 13 amino acids long. The CDR3, as DNA: TGTGCCAGCAGCCACGTCGATAGGGACCAGAACACCTTC. This translates into CASSHVDRDQNTF.

This chain uses TRBV5-1 with TRBJ2-1; possibly TRBD2 for D (6 bases). CDR3 length: 14 residues. Trimming stripped 4 bases from V and 3 bases from J, with 11 bases between. Per the germline V gene, CDR1 is SGHRS and CDR2 is YFSETQ. CDR3 sequence reads: CASSGTSSYNEQFF. The CDR3, as DNA: TGCGCCAGCAGCGGAACTAGCAGCTACAATGAGCAGTTCTTC.

This clonotype has a count of ten or more. The V and J genes are TRBV7-8 and TRBJ1-5; maybe TRBD1 (6 bases). From germline, CDR1 is SGHVS and CDR2 FQNEAQ. The CDR3 consists of 12 residues. In nucleotides, the CDR3 is TGTGGCACGGGGCAGGGGATGCAGCCCCAGCATTTT. Translated, it gives CGTGQGMQPQHF.

This clonotype was observed a handful of times. This rearrangement joins TRBV24-1 to TRBJ2-1, with a tentative D call TRBD2 (7 bases). This CDR3 comprises 18 residues. The V end was cut by 4 bases, the J end by 8 bases, with 26 bases between. Per the germline V gene, CDR1 is KGHDR and CDR2 is SFDVKD. The CDR3, as DNA: TGTGCCACCAGTGACCCTTTGACTAGCAGGGGACCGGGGGATGAGCAGTTCTTC. It encodes CATSDPLTSRGPGDEQFF.

This clonotype appeared many times. The V gene is TRBV6-2 or TRBV6-3, the J gene TRBJ2-1, with D perhaps TRBD2 (6 bases). V was shortened by 7 bases and J by 5 bases, with 12 bases between the two germline ends. CDR1 and CDR2 from the germline V gene are MNHEY and SVGEGT. This CDR3 comprises 13 residues. As DNA, the CDR3 is TGTGCCAGCACCCTTGGGAGGCACAATGAGCAGTTCTTC. Translated, it gives CASTLGRHNEQFF.

The chain recombines TRBV12-5 with TRBJ2-3, with 14 bases fitting TRBD2. The V gene end was trimmed by 5 bases and the J gene end by 4 bases; junction bases not matched to a gene: 5. The V gene's germline CDR1 is LGHNT and CDR2 FRNRAP. The length of the CDR3 is 16 residues. As DNA, the CDR3 is TGTGCTAGTGGTCGGGGACTAGCGGGAGTTGCAGATACGCAGTATTTT. Its protein is CASGRGLAGVADTQYF.

This chain links TRBV7-9 with TRBJ2-1, with no clear D. The CDR3 has 14 residues. Trimming pared 2 bases from V and 2 bases from J, leaving 7 bases between. Germline-derived CDR1 and CDR2 are SEHNR and FQNEAQ (reference sequence). CDR3 region: CASSLSAPYNEQFF. CDR3 nucleotide sequence: TGTGCCAGCAGCTTATCTGCGCCCTACAATGAGCAGTTCTTC.